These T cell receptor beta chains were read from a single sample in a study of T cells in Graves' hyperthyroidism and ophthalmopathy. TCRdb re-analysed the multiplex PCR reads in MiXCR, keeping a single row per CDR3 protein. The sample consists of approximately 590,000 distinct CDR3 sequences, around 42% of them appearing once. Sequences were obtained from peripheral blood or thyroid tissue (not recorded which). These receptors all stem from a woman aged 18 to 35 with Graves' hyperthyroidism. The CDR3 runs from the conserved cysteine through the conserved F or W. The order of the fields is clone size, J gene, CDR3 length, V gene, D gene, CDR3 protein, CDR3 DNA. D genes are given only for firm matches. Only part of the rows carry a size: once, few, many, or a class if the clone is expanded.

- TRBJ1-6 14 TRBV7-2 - CASSQGSYNSPLHF TGTGCCAGCAGCCAAGGGTCCTATAATTCACCCCTCCACTTT
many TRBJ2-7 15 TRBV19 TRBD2 CASSIAGGPKDEQYF TGTGCCAGTAGTATAGCGGGAGGGCCGAAGGACGAGCAGTACTTC
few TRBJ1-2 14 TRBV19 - CASINGEELYGYTF TGTGCCAGTATTAACGGAGAAGAACTCTATGGCTACACCTTC
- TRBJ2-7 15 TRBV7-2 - CASSPYRQESYEQYF TGTGCCAGCAGCCCCTACAGACAGGAGTCCTACGAGCAGTACTTC
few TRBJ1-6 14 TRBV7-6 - CASSLSTGGSPLHF TGTGCCAGCAGCTTATCCACCGGCGGGTCACCCCTCCACTTT
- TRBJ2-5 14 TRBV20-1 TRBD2 CSALLAGVVETQYF TGCAGTGCTTTACTAGCGGGAGTTGTTGAGACCCAGTACTTC
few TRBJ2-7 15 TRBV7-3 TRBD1 CASSHAGQGAYEQYF TGCGCCAGCAGCCACGCGGGACAGGGGGCCTACGAGCAGTACTTC
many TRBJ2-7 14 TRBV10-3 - CAIRRTHDLYEQYF TGTGCCATCAGAAGGACCCACGACCTCTACGAGCAGTACTTC
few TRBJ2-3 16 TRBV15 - CATSRDQVSGADTQYF TGTGCCACCAGCAGAGATCAGGTTAGCGGCGCAGATACGCAGTATTTT
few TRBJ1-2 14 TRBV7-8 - CASSLAGASYGYTF TGTGCCAGCAGCTTAGCGGGGGCTAGCTATGGCTACACCTTC
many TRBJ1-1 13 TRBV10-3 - CAIGTGVNTEAFF TGTGCCATCGGGACCGGGGTTAACACTGAAGCTTTCTTT
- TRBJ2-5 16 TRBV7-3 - CASSINPGPHSWTQYF TGTGCCAGCAGCATTAATCCGGGACCCCACTCATGGACCCAGTACTTC
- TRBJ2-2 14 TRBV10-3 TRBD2 CATIAGANTGELFF TGTGCCACCATAGCGGGGGCGAACACCGGGGAGCTGTTTTTT
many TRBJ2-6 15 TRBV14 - CASSQDGRGANVLTF TGTGCCAGCAGCCAAGATGGTCGTGGGGCCAACGTCCTGACTTTC
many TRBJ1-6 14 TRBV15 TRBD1 CATSGDRINSPLHF TGTGCCACCAGCGGGGACAGAATTAATTCACCCCTCCACTTT
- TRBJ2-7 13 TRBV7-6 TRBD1 CASSKQGAGEQYF TGTGCCAGCAGTAAACAGGGGGCGGGGGAGCAGTACTTC
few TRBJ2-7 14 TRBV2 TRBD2 CASSEHLAGDEQYF TGTGCCAGCAGTGAGCACCTAGCGGGGGACGAGCAGTACTTC
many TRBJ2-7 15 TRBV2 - CASSEAAGAGGEQYF TGTGCCAGCAGTGAAGCCGCCGGGGCCGGAGGCGAGCAGTACTTC
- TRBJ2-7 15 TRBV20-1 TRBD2 CSARDSSGRAVEQYF TGCAGTGCTAGAGACTCTAGCGGGAGGGCCGTCGAGCAGTACTTC
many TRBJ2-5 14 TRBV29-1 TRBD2 CSVGVGGRGETQYF TGCAGCGTTGGTGTGGGCGGGAGAGGAGAGACCCAGTACTTC
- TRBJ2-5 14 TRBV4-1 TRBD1 CASSQRTGVETQYF TGCGCCAGCAGCCAACGAACAGGGGTGGAGACCCAGTACTTC
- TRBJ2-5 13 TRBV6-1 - CASTEGGVRTQYF TGTGCCAGCACCGAGGGGGGGGTACGGACCCAGTACTTC
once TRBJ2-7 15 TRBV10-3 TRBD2 CAISEGASGSYEQYF TGTGCCATCAGTGAGGGGGCTAGCGGGAGTTACGAGCAGTACTTC
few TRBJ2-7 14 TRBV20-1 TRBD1 CSAGSGTGGTEQYF TGCAGTGCAGGCTCCGGGACAGGGGGCACCGAGCAGTACTTC
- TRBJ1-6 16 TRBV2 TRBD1 CASTSGTAWWNSPLHF TGTGCCAGCACCTCCGGGACAGCGTGGTGGAATTCACCCCTCCACTTT
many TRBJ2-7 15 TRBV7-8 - CASSLARENSYEQYF TGTGCCAGCAGCTTAGCGCGCGAGAATTCCTACGAGCAGTACTTC
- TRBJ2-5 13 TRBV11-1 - CASSSLSYETQYF TGTGCCAGCAGCTCCCTAAGCTACGAGACCCAGTACTTC
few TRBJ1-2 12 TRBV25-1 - CASSFGGKGYTF TGTGCCAGCAGTTTTGGGGGGAAGGGCTACACCTTC
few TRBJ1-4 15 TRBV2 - CASSTPGGRNEKLFF TGTGCCAGCAGCACCCCCGGCGGTCGTAATGAAAAACTGTTTTTT
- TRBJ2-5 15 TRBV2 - CASSPNDRGGETQYF TGTGCCAGCTCACCGAACGACAGGGGAGGGGAGACCCAGTACTTC
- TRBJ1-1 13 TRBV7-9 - CASRPHPNTEAFF TGTGCCAGCAGACCTCACCCGAACACTGAAGCTTTCTTT
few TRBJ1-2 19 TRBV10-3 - CAIRRATRDGTFPNYGYTF TGTGCCATCAGAAGAGCGACCCGGGACGGCACTTTTCCTAACTATGGCTACACCTTC
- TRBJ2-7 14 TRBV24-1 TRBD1 CATSVGQGAYEQYF TGTGCCACCAGTGTGGGACAGGGGGCCTACGAGCAGTACTTC
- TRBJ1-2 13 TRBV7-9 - CASSRGGSHGYTF TGTGCCAGCAGCCGAGGCGGGAGCCATGGCTACACCTTC
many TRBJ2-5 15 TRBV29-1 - CSAADSAVVGETQYF TGCAGCGCGGCCGACTCTGCTGTGGTTGGAGAGACCCAGTACTTC
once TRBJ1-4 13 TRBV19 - CASSRQLGEKLFF TGTGCCAGTAGTCGACAGTTAGGGGAAAAACTGTTTTTT
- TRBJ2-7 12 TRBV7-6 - CASSPLQGEQYF TGTGCCAGCAGTCCCCTTCAGGGGGAGCAGTACTTC
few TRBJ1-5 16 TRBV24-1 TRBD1 CATSGGTGRSNQPQHF TGTGCCACCAGTGGGGGGACAGGGAGGAGCAATCAGCCCCAGCATTTT
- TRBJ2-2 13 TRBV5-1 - CASTFGMEWELFF TGCGCCAGCACCTTCGGGATGGAATGGGAGCTGTTTTTT
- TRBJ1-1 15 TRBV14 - CASSPAWNGNTEAFF TGTGCCAGCAGCCCGGCGTGGAACGGGAACACTGAAGCTTTCTTT
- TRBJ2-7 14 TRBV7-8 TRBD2 CASSQELAAYEQYF TGTGCCAGCAGCCAAGAACTAGCGGCCTACGAGCAGTACTTC
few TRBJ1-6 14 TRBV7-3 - CASSLEGGDRSLHF TGTGCCAGCAGCTTAGAGGGGGGGGATCGGTCGCTCCACTTT
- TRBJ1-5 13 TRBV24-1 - CATSDLRDQPQHF TGTGCCACCAGTGATTTGAGGGATCAGCCCCAGCATTTT
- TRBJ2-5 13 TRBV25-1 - CASGLYPTHTQYF TGTGCTAGTGGTTTGTACCCCACACATACCCAGTACTTC
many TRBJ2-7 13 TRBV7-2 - CASSYGLAYEQYF TGTGCCAGCAGCTACGGCTTAGCCTACGAGCAGTACTTC
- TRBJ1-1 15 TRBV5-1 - CASSLVSSMNAEAFF TGCGCCAGCAGCTTGGTGTCTAGTATGAACGCTGAAGCTTTCTTT
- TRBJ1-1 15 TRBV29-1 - CSVASGVSGNTEAFF TGCAGCGTTGCCTCAGGGGTATCTGGGAACACTGAAGCTTTCTTT
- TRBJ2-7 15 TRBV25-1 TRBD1 CASSPGTGHNYEQYF TGTGCCAGCAGTCCGGGGACAGGGCATAATTACGAGCAGTACTTC
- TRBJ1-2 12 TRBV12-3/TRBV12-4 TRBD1 CASRTGSQGYTF TGTGCCAGCAGGACAGGGTCTCAGGGCTACACCTTC
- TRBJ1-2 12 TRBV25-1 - CATMGSLYGYTF TGTGCTACTATGGGGAGCCTCTATGGCTACACCTTC
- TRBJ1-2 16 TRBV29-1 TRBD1 CSVVTGTGAANYGYTF TGCAGCGTAGTGACAGGGACGGGGGCGGCTAACTATGGCTACACCTTC
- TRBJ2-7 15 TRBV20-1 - CSARAPRGRSYEQYF TGCAGTGCTAGAGCCCCGAGGGGGAGGTCGTACGAGCAGTACTTC
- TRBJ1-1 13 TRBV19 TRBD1 CASNRDRGTEAFF TGTGCCAGTAACCGGGACAGGGGAACTGAAGCTTTCTTT
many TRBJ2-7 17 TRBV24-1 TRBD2 CATSDSTGSSGTYEQYF TGTGCCACCAGTGACTCAACCGGGTCTAGCGGTACCTACGAGCAGTACTTC
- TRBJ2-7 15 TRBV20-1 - CSARDVGATNYEQYF TGCAGTGCTAGAGACGTGGGGGCAACCAACTACGAGCAGTACTTC
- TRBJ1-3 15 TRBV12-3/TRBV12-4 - CASSYAGFTGNTIYF TGTGCCAGCAGCTATGCAGGGTTTACTGGAAACACCATATATTTT
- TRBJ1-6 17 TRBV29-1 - CSVTRGGGIDYNSPLHF TGCAGCGTCACCCGGGGGGGCGGGATAGACTATAATTCACCCCTCCACTTT